A selection of T cell receptor beta chains follows, all from one sample in a study of neurological immune-mediated disorders. Via MiXCR, TCRdb re-called the 5' RACE reads, giving one row per CDR3 protein. The data show about 80,000 distinct CDR3 sequences, about 4.3% seen once. Sequencing was performed on PBMCs. The receptors here all came from a woman in her sixties with multiple sclerosis. Both conserved end residues are part of each CDR3. The D gene is left open where the match is weak. Clone size appears in some rows only: once, few, many, or a class for an expanded clone.

>.|16|TRBV5-1|TRBJ2-3|many
TGCGCCAGCAGCTTCATGGCTAGCCCCAGCACAGATACGCAGTATTTT
CASSFMASPSTDTQYF
>.|15|TRBV5-1|TRBJ2-3|many
TGCGCCAGCAGCGGAGACGGGTCAATCGATGATACGCAGTATTTT
CASSGDGSIDDTQYF
>TRBD2|14|TRBV20-1|TRBJ2-6|few
TGCAGTGCTAGGGGAGGGTCTGGGGCCAACGTCCTGACTTTC
CSARGGSGANVLTF
>.|12|TRBV29-1|TRBJ1-6|many
TGCAGCGTGCGGGAGGGAGGTTCACCCCTCCACTTT
CSVREGGSPLHF
>.|13|TRBV29-1|TRBJ2-1|many
TGCAGCCCCGGCGGTGGGGGGGGCACTGAGCAGTTCTTC
CSPGGGGGTEQFF
>.|16|TRBV20-1|TRBJ1-5|.
TGCAGTGCTCGCGTAGGCTCCTTCAGGGCCGATCAGCCCCAGCATTTT
CSARVGSFRADQPQHF
>TRBD1|14|TRBV12-3/TRBV12-4|TRBJ1-1|many
TGTGCCAGCAGTCACCGGGACAGGGGGACTGAAGCTTTCTTT
CASSHRDRGTEAFF
>.|13|TRBV4-2|TRBJ1-1|many
TGTGCCAGCAGCCCCCCTCGGAACACTGAAGCTTTCTTT
CASSPPRNTEAFF
>.|13|TRBV5-1|TRBJ2-1|many
TGCGCCAGCAGCCTAAACCTCGACAATGAGCAGTTCTTC
CASSLNLDNEQFF
>.|14|TRBV5-1|TRBJ2-3|many
TGCGCCAGCAGCTTGGCAGGAGCTCCAGATACGCAGTATTTT
CASSLAGAPDTQYF
>.|15|TRBV9|TRBJ2-2|many
TGTGCCAGCAGCGGGGACGGGCTGAACACCGGGGAGCTGTTTTTT
CASSGDGLNTGELFF
>TRBD2|16|TRBV5-4|TRBJ2-5|many
TGTGCCAGCAGTTCCGGGACTAGCGGGGGTCAAGAGACCCAGTACTTC
CASSSGTSGGQETQYF
>.|14|TRBV7-2|TRBJ1-1|many
TGTGCCAGCAGCTTTACCGCCCGGAAGACTCGGGCTTTCTTT
CASSFTARKTRAFF
>.|14|TRBV15|TRBJ1-6|many
TGTGCCACCAGCAGAGATGCGGGCTATCCACCCCTCCACTTT
CATSRDAGYPPLHF
>.|14|TRBV5-6|TRBJ1-5|many
TGTGCCAGCAGCTCAAGGGTACCCAATCAGCCCCAGCATTTT
CASSSRVPNQPQHF
>TRBD2|15|TRBV6-6|TRBJ2-6|many
TGTGCCAGCAGGGGGGGGGACTCTGGGGCCAACGTCCTGACTTTC
CASRGGDSGANVLTF
>TRBD1|16|TRBV5-1|TRBJ2-7|many
TGCGCCAGCAGCCCGGGACAGGGGATCCCTTCCTACGAGCAGTACTTC
CASSPGQGIPSYEQYF
>.|12|TRBV18|TRBJ2-7|many
TGTGCCAGCTCACCACTGGGTTACGAGCAGTACTTC
CASSPLGYEQYF
>TRBD2|15|TRBV14|TRBJ2-7|many
TGTGCCAGCAGCCAGGCGACGGGAGGGCGTAATGAGCAGTACTTC
CASSQATGGRNEQYF
>.|11|TRBV29-1|TRBJ2-3|many
TGCAGCGTCCTTAGTACTGATACGCAGTATTTT
CSVLSTDTQYF
>TRBD2|16|TRBV7-6|TRBJ2-7|many
TGTGCCAGCAGCTCGTCATTGGGACTAGGTGAATACGAGCAGTACTTC
CASSSSLGLGEYEQYF
>.|15|TRBV4-2|TRBJ1-2|many
TGTGCCAGCAGCGCACCAGGCTTGCGGAACTATGGCTACACCTTC
CASSAPGLRNYGYTF
>TRBD2|17|TRBV4-1|TRBJ2-7|many
TGCGCCAGCAGCCAAGCCGGACTAGCGGGGGGCTCCTACGAGCAGTACTTC
CASSQAGLAGGSYEQYF
>TRBD1|16|TRBV13|TRBJ2-3|many
TGTGCCAGCAGCCCCGGACAGGGGGCGGTCACAGATACGCAGTATTTT
CASSPGQGAVTDTQYF
>.|15|TRBV7-9|TRBJ2-6|many
TGTGCCAGCAGCGCCGGGGTGGTTGGGGCCAACGTCCTGACTTTC
CASSAGVVGANVLTF
>.|13|TRBV12-3/TRBV12-4|TRBJ2-7|many
TGTGCCAGCAGTTTCATGGAGCTTTACGAGCAGTACTTC
CASSFMELYEQYF
>TRBD2|17|TRBV7-6|TRBJ2-1|many
TGTGCCAGCAGCTCCCGCGGTAGCGGGGGATATTTCAATGAGCAGTTCTTC
CASSSRGSGGYFNEQFF
>.|14|TRBV5-1|TRBJ2-7|many
TGCGCCAGCAGCCCTGGCAGGGAAGGGTACGAGCAGTACTTC
CASSPGREGYEQYF
>TRBD1|15|TRBV6-5|TRBJ1-6|many
TGTGCCAGCAGTTGGGACAGGGGGGAAAGGTCACCCCTCCACTTT
CASSWDRGERSPLHF
>.|16|TRBV5-1|TRBJ2-6|many
TGCGCCAGCAGCTTGGTTCCAACCTCAGGGGCCAACGTCCTGACTTTC
CASSLVPTSGANVLTF
>.|14|TRBV29-1|TRBJ1-1|many
TGCAGCGTCCCCTCCCCGGCGAAGTGGGCTGAAGCTTTCTTT
CSVPSPAKWAEAFF
>.|13|TRBV12-3/TRBV12-4|TRBJ2-1|many
TGTGCCAGCATCTTTGATATAGCTGGTGAGCAGTTCTTC
CASIFDIAGEQFF
>TRBD2|15|TRBV28|TRBJ2-7|many
TGTGCCAGCAGTCCCCCACTAGCGGGGGGGCGAGAGCAGTACTTC
CASSPPLAGGREQYF
>.|11|TRBV6-5|TRBJ1-2|.
TGTGCCAGCACTGCAGGGTATGGCTACACCTTC
CASTAGYGYTF
>.|15|TRBV14|TRBJ1-4|many
TGTGCCAGCAGCCAAGACAGGACAGTGGTCGGAAAACTGTTTTTT
CASSQDRTVVGKLFF
>.|18|TRBV14|TRBJ1-1|many
TGTGCCAGCAGCCTTGGACCCTTTCGTCCCAGGGTGAACACTGAAGCTTTCTTT
CASSLGPFRPRVNTEAFF
>.|14|TRBV20-1|TRBJ2-5|few
TGCAGTGCTAGCTTACCCTCGGGGCAAGAGACCCAGTACTTC
CSASLPSGQETQYF
>.|13|TRBV7-9|TRBJ2-7|many
TGTGCCAGCAGCTTAGCGCAGGCGGGCGAGCAGTACTTC
CASSLAQAGEQYF
>TRBD2|17|TRBV4-2|TRBJ2-2|many
TGTGCCAGCAGCCAAGGGACGGGACTATCGAACACCGGGGAGCTGTTTTTT
CASSQGTGLSNTGELFF
>.|16|TRBV5-5|TRBJ1-2|many
TGTGCCAGCAGCTCGGCCGGGACAAACCCTTATAATGGCTACACCTTC
CASSSAGTNPYNGYTF
>.|15|TRBV28|TRBJ2-7|.
TGTGCCAGCAGTTCACCAGGGGAGGGTACAGACGAGCAGTACTTC
CASSSPGEGTDEQYF
>TRBD1|14|TRBV5-1|TRBJ2-2|many
TGCGCCACCAAAGGGACAGATTCGTACGGGGAGCTGTTTTTT
CATKGTDSYGELFF
>.|15|TRBV12-3/TRBV12-4|TRBJ2-5|.
TGTGCCAGCGGTGGGGGGGGCTCTGCTGGAGAGACCCAGTACTTC
CASGGGGSAGETQYF
>.|11|TRBV7-9|TRBJ2-7|.
TGTGCCAGCATCCCATCCTACGAGCAGTACTTC
CASIPSYEQYF
>.|13|TRBV5-5|TRBJ2-5|many
TGTGCCAGCAGCTTGCAACAAGTGGAGACCCAGTACTTC
CASSLQQVETQYF
>.|15|TRBV25-1|TRBJ2-2|many
TGTGCCAGCAGTGCGCGACAGTTTCAGAACGGGGAGCTGTTTTTT
CASSARQFQNGELFF
>.|16|TRBV7-9|TRBJ2-2|many
TGTGCCAGCAGCTTAGTTCCGGCAGGGGCCACCGGGGAGCTGTTTTTT
CASSLVPAGATGELFF
>.|13|TRBV28|TRBJ2-3|many
TGTGCCAGCGGGACATCTAGCACAGATACGCAGTATTTT
CASGTSSTDTQYF
>TRBD1|16|TRBV6-5|TRBJ1-3|many
TGTGCCAGCAGTTTATCAGGACAGGGGGGACCGAACACCATATATTTT
CASSLSGQGGPNTIYF
>.|13|TRBV18|TRBJ1-1|.
TGTGCCAGCTCACCACGGGTAAACACTGAAGCTTTCTTT
CASSPRVNTEAFF
>.|14|TRBV18|TRBJ1-6|.
TGTGCCAGCTCAACGGGACGGATCAATTCACCCCTCCACTTT
CASSTGRINSPLHF
>.|11|TRBV6-2/TRBV6-3|TRBJ2-7|many
TGTGCCAGCACCGATAATTACGAGCAGTACTTC
CASTDNYEQYF
>.|13|TRBV20-1|TRBJ2-7|many
TGCAGTGCTAATTCAGGGAGCTCCTACGAGCAGTACTTC
CSANSGSSYEQYF
>TRBD2|15|TRBV12-3/TRBV12-4|TRBJ2-1|many
TGTGCCAGCAGTCCCCGGACTAGCGGGGGGGATGAGCAGTTCTTC
CASSPRTSGGDEQFF
>TRBD1|17|TRBV29-1|TRBJ2-5|many
TGCAGCGTTGGTCGCCCCCTCGGGACAGGGGGCGCGGAGACCCAGTACTTC
CSVGRPLGTGGAETQYF
>TRBD1|15|TRBV5-1|TRBJ2-2|many
TGCGCCAGCAGGGAAGACAGGGCGAACACCGGGGAGCTGTTTTTT
CASREDRANTGELFF
>.|15|TRBV20-1|TRBJ1-6|many
TGCAGTGCTAGAGAACCTACAGAGTATAATTCACCCCTCCACTTT
CSAREPTEYNSPLHF
>.|16|TRBV7-9|TRBJ2-1|many
TGTGCCAGCAGCTCTTCCGGGGGCCTCTCCTACAATGAGCAGTTCTTC
CASSSSGGLSYNEQFF
>.|15|TRBV27|TRBJ2-1|many
TGTGCCAGCAGTTTGTTCAGGGGTTCCTACAATGAGCAGTTCTTC
CASSLFRGSYNEQFF
>.|15|TRBV28|TRBJ1-5|many
TGTGCCAGCAGTTTTTTCGTCAGCAGCAATCAGCCCCAGCATTTT
CASSFFVSSNQPQHF